The clone carrying this T cell receptor (beta chain) was counted many times. Its specificity is not known. Genomic DNA was employed as the template in profiling TCR beta VDJ and CDR3. TCRdb re-analysed the reads in MiXCR, keeping a single row per CDR3 protein. This sample has some 290,000 distinct CDR3 sequences, with 50% to 70% found just once. Germline CDR1 and CDR2: MNHEY and SMNVEV (reference sequence). V lost 6 bases to trimming and J lost 6 bases, with 9 bases between them. There are 13 residues in the CDR3. These data come from a study of CD8+CD57+ T cells in acquired aplastic anemia. The overall study: An average of roughly 3 ug of DNA was obtained from sorted CD4+ and CD8+ cells.

Study observations and caveats: The study found no significant CD8+ Simpson's diversity difference between patients and controls. Researchers report that some 31 CD8+ CDR3 sequences appeared in both patients and controls.

The specimen was sorted CD4+, CD8+, or CD8+CD57+ T cells (not recorded which) from PBMCs. This chain uses TRBV27 with TRBJ1-6, with D perhaps TRBD1 (6 bases). The TCR sequence derives from a human donor with severe aplastic anemia or a healthy control (not recorded which). The CDR3 region is CASRDSLNSPLHF. The CDR3 DNA sequence: TGTGCCAGCAGGGACAGCCTTAATTCACCCCTCCACTTT.